Listed below are T cell receptor beta chains from one sample, sequenced in a study of CD8+CD57+ T cells in acquired aplastic anemia. Using its own MiXCR run on the reads, TCRdb lists one record per CDR3 protein. The sample has about 180,000 distinct CDR3 sequences, 48% seen once; the top ten hold 10% to 15%. What was sequenced was sorted CD4+, CD8+, or CD8+CD57+ T cells (not recorded which) from PBMCs. The source is a human donor with aplastic anemia. CDR3s include the opening cysteine and the closing phenylalanine or tryptophan. D genes are given only for firm matches. Clone size is shown for a subset of rows, as once, few, many or a class of expanded clone.

d_call clone_size j_call v_call cdr3_aa cdr3_nt
TRBD1 many TRBJ1-5 TRBV7-9 CASRLGQGSNQPQHF TGTGCCAGCAGGTTGGGACAGGGTAGCAATCAGCCCCAGCATTTT
- many TRBJ2-3 TRBV12-3/TRBV12-4 CASSGIAGTDTQYF TGTGCCAGCAGTGGGATAGCGGGCACAGATACGCAGTATTTT
TRBD1 - TRBJ2-1 TRBV2 CASKSGTGAYNEQFF TGTGCCAGCAAGTCCGGGACAGGGGCCTACAATGAGCAGTTCTTC
- - TRBJ1-3 TRBV28 CASSLAGLDTIYF TGTGCCAGCAGTTTAGCTGGGTTAGACACCATATATTTT
- few TRBJ2-1 TRBV29-1 CSVGFLSSLGDEQFF TGCAGCGTTGGTTTTCTCTCCTCCTTAGGCGATGAGCAGTTCTTC
- - TRBJ2-3 TRBV24-1 CATSDLGQQWVDSTDTQYF TGTGCCACCAGTGATTTGGGCCAGCAGTGGGTGGACTCCACAGATACGCAGTATTTT
- - TRBJ2-1 TRBV24-1 CATSDPWSNEQFF TGTGCCACCAGTGACCCATGGAGCAATGAGCAGTTCTTC
- - TRBJ1-4 TRBV10-2 CASRPATNEKLFF TGCGCCAGCAGACCGGCCACTAATGAAAAACTGTTTTTT
TRBD1 - TRBJ1-5 TRBV11-2 CASSFRQGGDQPQHF TGTGCCAGCAGCTTTAGACAGGGAGGGGATCAGCCCCAGCATTTT
- many TRBJ2-1 TRBV10-3 CAISIRDNNNEQFF TGTGCCATCAGCATCCGGGACAACAACAATGAGCAGTTCTTC
- many TRBJ2-2 TRBV19 CASSGDLYTGELFF TGTGCCAGTAGTGGGGACTTGTACACCGGGGAGCTGTTTTTT
- - TRBJ1-6 TRBV7-8 CASSLRDSQALHF TGTGCCAGCAGCTTGCGGGATAGCCAGGCCCTCCACTTT
- many TRBJ2-1 TRBV24-1 CATSDLPGRYNEQFF TGTGCCACCAGTGATTTGCCGGGGAGATACAATGAGCAGTTCTTC
- many TRBJ2-2 TRBV25-1 CASSGPGALGGELFF TGTGCCAGCAGTGGCCCGGGGGCCCTCGGCGGGGAGCTGTTTTTT
- - TRBJ1-6 TRBV7-8 CASSLERGLYNSPLHF TGTGCCAGCAGCTTAGAACGGGGGCTCTATAATTCACCCCTCCACTTT
TRBD1 - TRBJ1-2 TRBV4-2 CASSTETGDYGYTF TGTGCCAGCAGCACGGAGACAGGGGACTATGGCTACACCTTC
- - TRBJ1-3 TRBV10-3 CAISESSSSGNTIYF TGTGCCATCAGTGAGTCGTCGAGCTCTGGAAACACCATATATTTT
TRBD2 many TRBJ2-1 TRBV6-1 CASSGTSGANEQFF TGTGCCAGCAGCGGGACTAGCGGGGCTAATGAGCAGTTCTTC
TRBD1 - TRBJ1-1 TRBV7-8 CASRSGGLDTEAFF TGTGCCAGCAGATCAGGGGGCCTGGACACTGAAGCTTTCTTT
- many TRBJ1-5 TRBV5-5 CASSLVPGSNQPQHF TGTGCCAGCAGCTTGGTCCCCGGGAGCAATCAGCCCCAGCATTTT
TRBD1 - TRBJ1-4 TRBV5-1 CASRTGNEKLFF TGCGCCAGCAGGACAGGGAATGAAAAACTGTTTTTT
- - TRBJ2-3 TRBV7-2 CASTPSGHTDTQYF TGTGCCAGCACCCCCAGCGGACACACAGATACGCAGTATTTT
TRBD2 many TRBJ2-7 TRBV20-1 CSAREGVSGGESDEQYF TGCAGTGCTAGAGAAGGGGTGAGCGGGGGGGAATCCGACGAGCAGTACTTC
- few TRBJ1-2 TRBV7-3 CASSLASQGVVGYTF TGTGCCAGCAGCTTAGCGTCACAGGGAGTAGTTGGCTACACCTTC
- - TRBJ2-2 TRBV24-1 CATSEWKTGELFF TGTGCCACCAGTGAGTGGAAAACCGGGGAGCTGTTTTTT
- many TRBJ2-1 TRBV15 CATSRHSQGSYNEQFF TGTGCCACCAGCAGACATTCGCAGGGCTCCTACAATGAGCAGTTCTTC
- many TRBJ2-7 TRBV10-3 CAIKGQGNSYEQYF TGTGCCATCAAAGGCCAGGGAAATTCCTACGAGCAGTACTTC
- - TRBJ2-7 TRBV24-1 CATSDGSYEQYF TGTGCCACCAGTGATGGCTCCTACGAGCAGTACTTC